Presented here are 30 T cell receptor beta chains from one specimen sequenced in a study of blood T cell repertoires in COVID-19. Clones were sequenced by immunoSEQ multiplex PCR, and TCRdb holds only the in-frame ones, with some missing. The sample carries tens of thousands of clones, about four fifths recorded once. Source material: peripheral blood. The receptor set was obtained from a man aged 50 to 59 with active or convalescent COVID-19.

This clone was found once. The rearrangement joins TRBV28 to TRBJ2-7, with a possible D match to TRBD1 (6 bases). The CDR3 consists of 12 residues. Trimming took 4 bases from V and 7 from J, leaving 11 bases between them. Germline V CDR1 and CDR2: MDHEN, SYDVKM. This CDR3 reads CASSWTEGEQYV. CDR3 sequence (DNA): TGTGCCAGCAGTTGGACAGAAGGGGAGCAGTACGTC.

The CDR3 loop is CASWDRGHQPQHF. DNA for the CDR3: TGTGCCTCCTGGGACAGGGGACATCAGCCCCAGCATTTT. The V and J genes are TRBV19 and TRBJ1-5; 10 bases align to TRBD1. CDR1 is LNHDA and CDR2 is SQIVND in the germline V gene (reference sequence). J gave up 5 bases and V 11 bases, and 6 bases lay outside the gene matches. This CDR3 region has 13 residues.

This clone was picked up one time. The chain recombines TRBV4-1 with TRBJ2-3, with TRBD2 matching over 11 bases. Losses at the gene ends were 1 base for V and 1 base for J; bases not matched to a gene: 7. Germline CDR1 MGHRA, CDR2 YSYEKL. The CDR3 has 18 residues. CDR3 sequence reads: CASSQVGTSGLGTDTQYF. CDR3 coding DNA: TGCGCCAGCAGCCAAGTAGGGACTAGCGGTTTGGGCACAGATACGCAGTATTTT.

This clone was picked up one time. The V call is TRBV20-1, the J call TRBJ1-1; D gene ambiguous. CDR1 and CDR2 (germline): DFQATT, SNEGSKA (reference sequence). With 3 bases removed from V and 7 bases from J, the gap between germline ends came to 9 bases. This CDR3 is built from 11 residues. This CDR3 is CSASGTVEAFF. The CDR3 nucleotides are TGCAGTGCTAGTGGAACAGTTGAAGCTTTCTTT.

The chain has TRBV19 and TRBJ1-1; 7 positions match TRBD1. The ends lost 5 bases at V and 4 bases at J; junction bases unmatched: 10. The V gene's germline CDR1 is LNHDA and CDR2 SQIVND (reference sequence). This CDR3 region has 15 residues. The CDR3 protein is CASSQRQGRGTEAFF. DNA of the CDR3: TGTGCCAGTAGTCAAAGACAGGGCCGGGGCACTGAAGCTTTCTTT. Supplemented by reference TRBV19 and TRBJ1-1, the full variable domain reads DGGITQSPKYLFRKEGQNVTLSCEQNLNHDAMYWYRQDPGQGLRLIYYSQIVNDFQKGDIAEGYSVSREKKESFPLTVTSAQKNPTAFYLCASSQRQGRGTEAFFGQGTRLTVV.

The gene calls are TRBV2 and TRBJ2-2; D unclear. Trimming removed 2 bases at V and 1 base at J, with 5 bases between. CDR1 is SNHLY, CDR2 FYNNEI, per germline. This CDR3 contains 14 residues. The CDR3 nucleotides read TGTGCCAGCAGTGAAAATCAGAACACCGGGGAGCTGTTTTTT. Protein: CASSENQNTGELFF.

This clone was detected a few times. The chain employs TRBV10-1 and TRBJ2-1; D gene ambiguous. Germline CDR1 WNHNN, CDR2 SYGVQD (reference sequence). V was trimmed by 3 bases and J by 7 bases, leaving 7 bases between them. CDR3 length: 12 residues. This chain's CDR3 is CASSDPLNEQFF. The CDR3 nucleotides read TGCGCCAGCAGTGACCCGCTAAATGAGCAGTTCTTC.

The rearrangement uses TRBV7-9 and TRBJ1-2; no clear D. This CDR3 has 16 residues. The ends were cut back, 6 bases at V and 4 bases at J, with 21 bases in the middle. CDR1 is SEHNR, CDR2 FQNEAQ, per germline (reference sequence). CDR3 DNA sequence: TGTGCCAGCAGAATCCAAGGCGAGGGCGCAAGCTATGGCTACACCTTC. Its protein product is CASRIQGEGASYGYTF.

This clone was seen more than once but under ten times. V is TRBV6-5 and J is TRBJ2-1; 9 nucleotides line up with TRBD2. CDR1 MNHEY and CDR2 SVGAGI come from the germline V gene. Trimming cost V 4 bases and J 2 bases; bases outside gene matches: 6. The CDR3 contains 16 residues. For the CDR3, the DNA is TGTGCCAGCAGTTTCTCGCGGGGGGGACCCTACAATGAGCAGTTCTTC. This encodes CASSFSRGGPYNEQFF.

CDR3 in DNA: TGTGCTAGTGGATACGGCGGGGGGACTAGCACAGATACGCAGTATTTT. It translates to CASGYGGGTSTDTQYF. The genes are TRBV12-5 and TRBJ2-3; 8 nucleotides align to TRBD2. Germline V gene lookup returns CDR1 LGHNT and CDR2 FRNRAP. The V gene end was trimmed by 6 bases and the J gene end by 0 bases; junction bases not matched to a gene: 8. The CDR3 consists of 16 residues.

J is TRBJ2-5 and V is TRBV5-1; TRBD1 matches at 11 bases. Germline CDR1 reads SGHRS; CDR2 reads YFSETQ. The CDR3 runs 14 residues. The V segment lost 5 bases and the J segment 5 bases; nucleotides outside the gene matches: 5. The CDR3 spells CASRWTGGGETQYF. The CDR3 nucleotides read TGCGCCAGCAGGTGGACAGGGGGCGGTGAGACCCAGTACTTC.

The CDR3 protein is CASWDRLNTEAFF. In DNA, the CDR3 is TGTGCCAGTTGGGACAGACTGAACACTGAAGCTTTCTTT. V and J are TRBV12-3 or TRBV12-4 and TRBJ1-1; 7 nucleotides agree with TRBD1. J was trimmed by 0 bases and V by 9 bases; bases with no gene match: 4. The CDR3 is 13 residues long.

The V and J genes are TRBV7-2 and TRBJ2-3; 7 bases map to TRBD1. V shed 5 bases, J shed 3 bases, and the junction held 2 bases outside the gene matches. CDR1 and CDR2 (germline): SGHTA, FQGNSA. This CDR3 has 13 amino acids. CDR3 nucleotide sequence: TGTGCCAGCAGCACGACAGGGACAGATACGCAGTATTTT. Amino acids: CASSTTGTDTQYF. The entire variable domain, with the rest obtained from reference TRBV7-2 and TRBJ2-3, is as follows: GAGVSQSPSNKVTEKGKDVELRCDPISGHTALYWYRQSLGQGLEFLIYFQGNSAPDKSGLPSDRFSAERTGGSVSTLTIQRTQQEDSAVYLCASSTTGTDTQYFGPGTRLTVL.

V gene TRBV23-1 combines with J gene TRBJ1-4; D perhaps matches TRBD1 (5 bases). TRBV23-1 is known as an ORF, though its function is uncertain. Trimming pared 9 bases from V and 8 bases from J, leaving 13 bases between. This CDR3 is 12 amino acids long. The CDR3 sequence: CARRQIVEKLFF. Written as DNA, the CDR3 is TGCGCCAGAAGACAGATAGTGGAAAAACTGTTTTTT.

The chain joins TRBV6-4 to TRBJ2-7; D uncertain. Between the trimmed V and J ends, which lost 11 bases and 6 bases, there was a span of 23 bases. This CDR3 has 14 residues. CDR1 is MRHNA and CDR2 is SNTAGT in the germline V gene. CDR3 residues: CAARLPLRFVEQYV. DNA of the CDR3: TGTGCCGCTAGACTGCCCCTGCGTTTTGTCGAGCAGTACGTC.

V gene TRBV7-9 combines with J gene TRBJ1-1; 12 positions agree with TRBD1. After removal of 5 bases from V and 7 bases from J, the junction contained 5 bases not matched to a gene. Germline V CDR1 and CDR2: SEHNR, FQNEAQ (reference sequence). The CDR3 is 14 residues long. DNA of the CDR3: TGTGCCAGCAGCGTGGGACAGGGGGCGAATGAAGCTTTCTTT. Translation: CASSVGQGANEAFF.

This clone was recorded only once. The chain is built from TRBV5-8 and TRBJ1-1; D is unclear. CDR1 and CDR2 from the germline V gene are SGHTS and YDEGEE. Trimming shortened V by 0 bases and J by 1 base, and 7 bases separated the two germline ends. This CDR3 has 14 residues. DNA of the CDR3: TGTGCCAGCAGCTTGGGACACGCGAACACTGAAGCTTTCTTT. Its protein product is CASSLGHANTEAFF.

The chain is built from TRBV7-2 and TRBJ1-2, with 10 bases fitting TRBD1. The CDR3 loop spans 16 amino acids. After removal of 6 bases from V and 2 bases from J, the junction contained 9 bases not matched to a gene. Germline-derived CDR1 and CDR2 are SGHTA and FQGNSA. Here the CDR3 reads CASRGGQGPVNYGYTF. Here the CDR3 DNA reads TGTGCCAGCAGAGGGGGACAGGGGCCAGTGAACTATGGCTACACCTTC.

The chain combines TRBV4-1 with TRBJ2-3, with 8 bases aligning to TRBD2. The CDR3 covers 16 residues. The germline V gene encodes CDR1 MGHRA and CDR2 YSYEKL. The junction had 8 bases not matched to a gene; V was cut back by 1 base and J by 5 bases. The CDR3 here is CASSQVERGSEDTQYF. The CDR3 DNA is TGCGCCAGCAGCCAAGTGGAGCGGGGGTCGGAAGATACGCAGTATTTT.

The rearrangement joins TRBV5-5 to TRBJ2-1, with TRBD2 matching over 10 bases. J lost 9 bases, V lost 4 bases, and 10 bases had no gene match. Germline CDR1 reads SGHKS; CDR2 reads YYEKEE (reference sequence). The CDR3 consists of 15 residues. CDR3 DNA: TGTGCCAGCAGCGTTAGCGGGGGGCCGTTTCTTGAGCAGTTCTTC. This encodes CASSVSGGPFLEQFF. Full variable domain (rest looked up from reference TRBV5-5 and TRBJ2-1): DAGVTQSPTHLIKTRGQQVTLRCSPISGHKSVSWYQQVLGQGPQFIFQYYEKEERGRGNFPDRFSARQFPNYSSELNVNALLLGDSALYLCASSVSGGPFLEQFFGPGTRLTVL.

The chain uses TRBV5-1 and TRBJ1-4, with 8 nucleotides matching TRBD1. The V gene end was trimmed by 4 bases and the J gene end by 4 bases; junction bases not matched to a gene: 3. The CDR3 contains 14 residues. Germline-derived CDR1 and CDR2 are SGHRS and YFSETQ. CDR3 loop: CASSPGQGNEKLFF. In nucleotides, the CDR3 is TGCGCCAGCAGCCCCGGACAGGGTAATGAAAAACTGTTTTTT.

This rearrangement joins TRBV2 to TRBJ1-5, with D possibly matching TRBD1 (6 bases). The germline V gene has CDR1 SNHLY and CDR2 FYNNEI. V gave up 7 bases and J gave up 5 bases, with 9 bases separating them. The CDR3 totals 12 residues. CDR3 sequence reads: CASNRDDQPQHF. The CDR3 DNA sequence: TGTGCCAGCAACAGGGACGATCAGCCCCAGCATTTT.

V is TRBV27 and J is TRBJ1-4; 9 bases align to TRBD1. This CDR3 contains 15 residues. The V gene's germline CDR1 is MNHEY and CDR2 SMNVEV (reference sequence). J was trimmed by 5 bases and V by 5 bases; bases with no gene match: 6. CDR3 residues: CASSTWTGVNEKLFF. The CDR3 DNA reads as TGTGCCAGCAGTACCTGGACAGGGGTGAATGAAAAACTGTTTTTT.

In this sample, this clone turned up once. The chain is built from TRBV6-2 or TRBV6-3 and TRBJ2-1; 10 nucleotides agree with TRBD2. Germline V gives CDR1 MNHEY, CDR2 SVGEGT. V shed 4 bases, J shed 10 bases, and the junction held 10 bases outside the gene matches. This CDR3 spans 15 amino acids. For the CDR3, the DNA is TGTGCCAGCAGTTTTCAAGCGGGGGGGCAGAGGGAGCAGTTCTTC. This gives the protein CASSFQAGGQREQFF.

The chain has TRBV11-2 and TRBJ2-1; 7 nucleotides align to TRBD2. V dropped 5 bases and J dropped 4; count of bases not matched to a gene: 8. The CDR3 runs 15 residues. Germline V CDR1 and CDR2: SGHAT, FQNNGV. The CDR3: CASSPRAGRYNEQFF. CDR3 bases: TGTGCCAGCAGCCCTCGAGCGGGGCGTTACAATGAGCAGTTCTTC.

The gene calls are TRBV5-1 and TRBJ2-3; maybe TRBD1 (6 bases). This CDR3 spans 15 amino acids. In germline, CDR1 is SGHRS, CDR2 YFSETQ. The ends were cut back, 1 base at V and 2 bases at J, with 11 bases in the middle. CDR3 residues: CASSLQGFSTDTQYF. The CDR3 nucleotides are TGCGCCAGCAGCTTGCAGGGGTTTTCCACAGATACGCAGTATTTT.

This sequence joins TRBV6-5 and TRBJ1-6, with 7 bases matching TRBD1. V was clipped by 6 bases and J by 6 bases; unmatched bases: 5. This CDR3 region has 14 residues. Germline-derived CDR1 and CDR2 are MNHEY and SVGAGI. CDR3: CASRKQGSNSPLHF. For the CDR3, the DNA is TGTGCCAGCAGAAAACAGGGGTCTAATTCACCCCTCCACTTT.

This chain links TRBV25-1 with TRBJ2-3, with D tentatively TRBD2 (6 bases). Trimming stripped 0 bases from V and 4 bases from J, with 17 bases between. The CDR3 extends over 17 amino acids. Germline V gives CDR1 MGHDK, CDR2 SYGVNS. This CDR3 is CASSEYYRVAEADTQYF. In DNA form, the CDR3 reads TGTGCCAGCAGTGAATATTATCGGGTAGCGGAGGCAGATACGCAGTATTTT.

The chain combines TRBV4-2 with TRBJ2-1; 11 nucleotides agree with TRBD2. The J segment lost 4 bases and the V segment lost 3 bases, leaving 2 bases of the junction unmatched. The CDR3 contains 15 residues. CDR1 and CDR2 from the germline V gene are LGHNA and YNFKEQ. The CDR3 spells CASSQGLADYNEQFF. CDR3 DNA: TGTGCCAGCAGCCAGGGACTAGCGGATTACAATGAGCAGTTCTTC.

There are a few counts of this clone. This sequence joins TRBV3-1 (or the pseudogene TRBV3-2) and TRBJ1-2; D is unclear. Trimming stripped 5 bases from V and 4 bases from J, with 11 bases between. The germline V gene encodes CDR1 LGHDT and CDR2 YNNKEL (reference sequence). This CDR3 comprises 13 residues. This CDR3 is CASSADMGYGYTF. The DNA for the CDR3 is TGTGCCAGCAGCGCGGATATGGGCTATGGCTACACCTTC.